This TCR beta chain was found in a study of spatial heterogeneity in lung cancer. Across the study: Sequencing consistently turned up more beta-chain sequences than alpha-chain sequences. Study-level results: One measure, the expanded intratumoral alpha and beta TCR count, tracked tumor mutation counts.

Comment on this clonotype: The target antigen is unknown.

Sample time point: sample taken at primary tumor resection. In TCRdb, the 5' RACE reads were re-called with MiXCR into one record per CDR3 protein. The top ten hold almost 25% of the sample, which has about 27,000 distinct CDR3 sequences, less than 9% seen once. Germline values: CDR1 MNHNS, CDR2 SASEGT. This CDR3 region has 13 residues. Trimming removed 6 bases from V and 2 bases from J, with 7 bases in between. J is TRBJ2-2 and V is TRBV6-1; unclear D gene. The specimen was lung tumor tissue, collected at surgery. The origin of this receptor is a male donor with early-stage non-small cell lung cancer. The CDR3, as DNA: TGTGCCAGCAGCAGCTTTAACACCGGGGAGCTGTTTTTT. This encodes CASSSFNTGELFF.